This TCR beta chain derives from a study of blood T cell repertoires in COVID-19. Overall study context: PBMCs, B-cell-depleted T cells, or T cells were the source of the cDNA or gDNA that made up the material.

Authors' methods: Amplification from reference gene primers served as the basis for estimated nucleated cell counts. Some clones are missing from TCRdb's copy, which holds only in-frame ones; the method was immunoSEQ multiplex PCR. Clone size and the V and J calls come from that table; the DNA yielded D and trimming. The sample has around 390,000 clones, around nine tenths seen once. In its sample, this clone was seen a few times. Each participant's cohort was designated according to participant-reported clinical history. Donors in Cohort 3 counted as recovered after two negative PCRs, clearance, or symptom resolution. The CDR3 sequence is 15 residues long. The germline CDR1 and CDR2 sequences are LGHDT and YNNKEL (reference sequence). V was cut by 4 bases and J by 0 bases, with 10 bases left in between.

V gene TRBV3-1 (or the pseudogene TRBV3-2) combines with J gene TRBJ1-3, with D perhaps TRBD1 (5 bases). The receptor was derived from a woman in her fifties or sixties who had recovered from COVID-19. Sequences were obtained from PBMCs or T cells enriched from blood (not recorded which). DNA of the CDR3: TGTGCCAGCAGCCGTCAGACAGCCTCTGGAAACACCATATATTTT. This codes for CASSRQTASGNTIYF.